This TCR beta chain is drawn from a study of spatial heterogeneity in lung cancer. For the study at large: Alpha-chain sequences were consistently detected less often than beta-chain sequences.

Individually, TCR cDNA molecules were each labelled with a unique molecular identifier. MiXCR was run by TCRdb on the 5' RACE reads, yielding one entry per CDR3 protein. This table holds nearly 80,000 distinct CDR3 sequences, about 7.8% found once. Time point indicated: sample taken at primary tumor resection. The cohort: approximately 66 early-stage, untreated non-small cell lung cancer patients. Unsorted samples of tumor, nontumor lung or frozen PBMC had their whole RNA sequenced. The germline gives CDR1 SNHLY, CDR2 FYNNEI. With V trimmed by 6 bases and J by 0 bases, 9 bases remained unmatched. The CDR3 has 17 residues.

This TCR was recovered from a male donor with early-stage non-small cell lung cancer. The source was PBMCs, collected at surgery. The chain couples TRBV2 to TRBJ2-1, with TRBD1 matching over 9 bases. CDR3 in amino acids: CASSPIGQGRSYNEQFF. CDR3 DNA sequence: TGTGCCAGCAGCCCGATCGGACAGGGGCGCTCCTACAATGAGCAGTTCTTC.